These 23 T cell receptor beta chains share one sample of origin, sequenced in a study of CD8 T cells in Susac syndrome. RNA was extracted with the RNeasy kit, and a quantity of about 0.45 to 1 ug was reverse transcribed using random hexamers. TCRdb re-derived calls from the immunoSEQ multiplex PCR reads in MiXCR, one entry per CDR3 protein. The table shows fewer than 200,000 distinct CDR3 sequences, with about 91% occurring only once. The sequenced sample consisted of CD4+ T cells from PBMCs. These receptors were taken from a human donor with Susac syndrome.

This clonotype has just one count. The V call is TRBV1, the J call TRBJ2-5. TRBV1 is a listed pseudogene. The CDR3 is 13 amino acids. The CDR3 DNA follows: TGCACCAGCAGGGGATCGAGAAGGGAGACCCAGTACTTC. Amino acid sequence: CTSRGSRRETQYF.

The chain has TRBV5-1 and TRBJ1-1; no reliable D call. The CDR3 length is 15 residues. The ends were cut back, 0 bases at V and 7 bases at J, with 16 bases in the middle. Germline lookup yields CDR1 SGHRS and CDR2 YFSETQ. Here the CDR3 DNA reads TGCGCCAGCAGCTTGGCTCGAAAGGGTTCCCATGAAGCTTTCTTT. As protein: CASSLARKGSHEAFF.

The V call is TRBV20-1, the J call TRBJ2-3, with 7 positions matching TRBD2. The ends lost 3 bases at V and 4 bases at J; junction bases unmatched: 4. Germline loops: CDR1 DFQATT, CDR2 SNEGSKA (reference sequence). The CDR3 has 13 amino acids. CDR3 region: CSASGAGADTQYF. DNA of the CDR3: TGCAGTGCTAGTGGGGCGGGGGCAGATACGCAGTATTTT.

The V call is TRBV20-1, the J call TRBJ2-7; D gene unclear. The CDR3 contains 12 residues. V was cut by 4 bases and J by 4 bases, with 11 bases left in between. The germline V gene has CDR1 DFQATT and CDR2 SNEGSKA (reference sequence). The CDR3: CSANPSGYEQYF. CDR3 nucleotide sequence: TGCAGTGCTAATCCGTCCGGTTACGAGCAGTACTTC.

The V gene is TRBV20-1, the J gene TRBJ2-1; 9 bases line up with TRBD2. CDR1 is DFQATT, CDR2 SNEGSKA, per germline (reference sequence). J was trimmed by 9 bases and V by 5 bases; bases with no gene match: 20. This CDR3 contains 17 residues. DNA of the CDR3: TGCAGTGCTGATCAGAGGAGTAGCGGGAGTTTCGAAGGTGAGCAGTTCTTC. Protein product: CSADQRSSGSFEGEQFF.

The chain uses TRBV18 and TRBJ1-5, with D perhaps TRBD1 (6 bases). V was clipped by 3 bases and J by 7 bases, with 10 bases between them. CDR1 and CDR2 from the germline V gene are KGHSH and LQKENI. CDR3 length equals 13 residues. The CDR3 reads CASSPAGEQPQHF. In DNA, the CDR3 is TGTGCCAGCTCACCGGCAGGGGAGCAGCCCCAGCATTTT.

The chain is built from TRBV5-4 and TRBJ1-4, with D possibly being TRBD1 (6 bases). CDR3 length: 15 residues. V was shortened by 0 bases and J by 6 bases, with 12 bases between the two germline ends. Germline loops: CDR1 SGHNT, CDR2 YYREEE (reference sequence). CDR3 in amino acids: CASSLEGGSDEKLFF. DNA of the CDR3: TGTGCCAGCAGCTTGGAGGGGGGTTCGGATGAAAAACTGTTTTTT.

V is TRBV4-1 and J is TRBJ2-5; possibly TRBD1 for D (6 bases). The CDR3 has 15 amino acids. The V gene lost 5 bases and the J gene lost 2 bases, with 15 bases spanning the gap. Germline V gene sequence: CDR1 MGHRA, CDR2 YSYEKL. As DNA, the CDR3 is TGCGCCAGCAGCAACCGACAGGACTTTCAAGAGACCCAGTACTTC. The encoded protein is CASSNRQDFQETQYF.

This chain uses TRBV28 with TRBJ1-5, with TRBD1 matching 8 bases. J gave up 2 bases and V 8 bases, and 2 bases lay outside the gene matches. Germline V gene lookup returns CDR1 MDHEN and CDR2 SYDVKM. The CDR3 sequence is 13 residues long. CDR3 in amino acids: CASQDRGNQPQHF. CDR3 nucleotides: TGTGCCAGCCAGGACAGGGGCAATCAGCCCCAGCATTTT. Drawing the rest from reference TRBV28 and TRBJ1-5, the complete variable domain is DVKVTQSSRYLVKRTGEKVFLECVQDMDHENMFWYRQDPGLGLRLIYFSYDVKMKEKGDIPEGYSVSREKKERFSLILESASTNQTSMYLCASQDRGNQPQHFGDGTRLSIL.

CDR3 region: CASRLTGLTGELFF. The CDR3 region has the DNA TGTGCCAGCAGACTAACGGGGTTAACCGGGGAGCTGTTTTTT. This chain uses TRBV7-3 with TRBJ2-2; D may be TRBD2 (5 bases). CDR3 length: 14 residues. The germline V and J ends were trimmed by 6 bases and 5 bases, with 13 bases remaining between them. CDR1 and CDR2 (germline): SGHTA, FQGTGA.

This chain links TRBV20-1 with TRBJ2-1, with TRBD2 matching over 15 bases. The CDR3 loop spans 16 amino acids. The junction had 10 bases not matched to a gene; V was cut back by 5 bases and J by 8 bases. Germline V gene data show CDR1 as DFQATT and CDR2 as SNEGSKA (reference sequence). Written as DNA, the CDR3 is TGCAGTGCTCCGGGACTAGCGGGAGGCGGTGTATATGAGCAGTTCTTC. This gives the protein CSAPGLAGGGVYEQFF.

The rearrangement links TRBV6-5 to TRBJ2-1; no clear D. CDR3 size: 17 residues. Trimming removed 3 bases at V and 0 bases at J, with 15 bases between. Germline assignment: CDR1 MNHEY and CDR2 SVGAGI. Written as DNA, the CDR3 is TGTGCCAGCAGTTATTTTCGTGGCACGAGCTCCTACAATGAGCAGTTCTTC. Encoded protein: CASSYFRGTSSYNEQFF.

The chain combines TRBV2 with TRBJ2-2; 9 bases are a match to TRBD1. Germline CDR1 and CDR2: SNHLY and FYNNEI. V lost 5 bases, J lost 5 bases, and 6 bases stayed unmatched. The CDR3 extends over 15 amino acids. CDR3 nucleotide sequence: TGTGCCAGCAGTACCGGGACAGGGCTGACCGGGGAGCTGTTTTTT. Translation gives CASSTGTGLTGELFF.

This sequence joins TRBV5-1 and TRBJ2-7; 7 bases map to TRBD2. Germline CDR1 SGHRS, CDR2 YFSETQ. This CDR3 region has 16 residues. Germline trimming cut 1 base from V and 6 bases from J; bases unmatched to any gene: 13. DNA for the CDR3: TGCGCCAGCAGCTTGAGTCAGGGAGGGGTAACGGGCGAGCAGTACTTC. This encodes CASSLSQGGVTGEQYF.

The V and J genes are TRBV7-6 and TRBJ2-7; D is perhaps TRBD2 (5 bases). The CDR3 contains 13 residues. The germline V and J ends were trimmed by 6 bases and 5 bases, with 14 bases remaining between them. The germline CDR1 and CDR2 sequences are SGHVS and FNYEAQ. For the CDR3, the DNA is TGTGCCAGCAGTCACGTATCGAGGGACGAGCAGTACTTC. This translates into CASSHVSRDEQYF.

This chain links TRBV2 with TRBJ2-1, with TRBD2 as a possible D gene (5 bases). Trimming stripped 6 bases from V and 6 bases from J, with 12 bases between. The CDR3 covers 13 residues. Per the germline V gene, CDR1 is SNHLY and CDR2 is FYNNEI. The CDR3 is CASRAGEGNEQFF. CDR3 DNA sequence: TGTGCCAGCAGGGCCGGAGAGGGCAATGAGCAGTTCTTC.

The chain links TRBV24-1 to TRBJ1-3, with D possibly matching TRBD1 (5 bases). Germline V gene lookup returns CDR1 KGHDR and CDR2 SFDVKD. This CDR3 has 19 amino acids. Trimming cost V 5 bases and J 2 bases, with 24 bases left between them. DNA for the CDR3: TGTGCCACCAGTGGAACTACCCGGGACCCTAGTAGAACTGGAAACACCATATATTTT. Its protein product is CATSGTTRDPSRTGNTIYF.

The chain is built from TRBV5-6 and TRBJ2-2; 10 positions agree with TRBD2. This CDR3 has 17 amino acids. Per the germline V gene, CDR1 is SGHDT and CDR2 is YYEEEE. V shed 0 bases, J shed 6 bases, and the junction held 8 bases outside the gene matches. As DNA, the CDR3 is TGTGCCAGCAGCTTGGTAATCCGGACTAGCGGTCCCGGGGAGCTGTTTTTT. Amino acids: CASSLVIRTSGPGELFF.

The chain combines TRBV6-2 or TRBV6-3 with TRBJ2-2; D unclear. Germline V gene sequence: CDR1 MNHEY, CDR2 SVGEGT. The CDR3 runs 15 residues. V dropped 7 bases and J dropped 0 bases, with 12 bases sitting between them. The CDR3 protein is CASITGHANTGELFF. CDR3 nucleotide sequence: TGTGCCAGCATCACGGGCCACGCGAACACCGGGGAGCTGTTTTTT.

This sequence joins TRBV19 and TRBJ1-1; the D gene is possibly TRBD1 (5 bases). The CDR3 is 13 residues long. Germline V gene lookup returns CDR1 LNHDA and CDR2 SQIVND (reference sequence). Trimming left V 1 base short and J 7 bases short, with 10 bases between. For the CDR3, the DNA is TGTGCCAGTAGTATAGTCCAGGGCGGTGAAGCTTTCTTT. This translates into CASSIVQGGEAFF.

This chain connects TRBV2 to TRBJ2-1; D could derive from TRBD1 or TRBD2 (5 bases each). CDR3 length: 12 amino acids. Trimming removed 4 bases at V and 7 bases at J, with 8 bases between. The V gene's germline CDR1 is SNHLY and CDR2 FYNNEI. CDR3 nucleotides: TGTGCCAGCAGTGCAGAGGGGAATGAGCAGTTCTTC. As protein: CASSAEGNEQFF.

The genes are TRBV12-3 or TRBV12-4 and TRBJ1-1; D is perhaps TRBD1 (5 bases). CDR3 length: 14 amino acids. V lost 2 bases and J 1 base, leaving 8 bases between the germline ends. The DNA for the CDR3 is TGTGCCAGCAGTTTACAGGGAACGAACACTGAAGCTTTCTTT. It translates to CASSLQGTNTEAFF.

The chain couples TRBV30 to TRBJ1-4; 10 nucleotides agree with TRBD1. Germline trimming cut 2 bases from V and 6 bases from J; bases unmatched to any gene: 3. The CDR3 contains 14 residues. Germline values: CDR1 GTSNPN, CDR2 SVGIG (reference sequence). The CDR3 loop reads CAWSTGTGDEKLFF. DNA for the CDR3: TGTGCCTGGAGTACCGGGACAGGGGATGAAAAACTGTTTTTT.